The text below deals with one TCR beta chain. These data belong to a study of a mutant IDH1 vaccine in newly diagnosed glioma. CDR3 size: 14 residues. Looked up from germline, CDR1 is SNHLY and CDR2 is FYNNEI. Trimming pared 3 bases from V and 6 bases from J, leaving 14 bases between. Time point described: baseline, week 1 (first vaccination visit). Treatment defined: pre-vaccination baseline after standard-of-care therapy. Sequencing was performed with immunoSEQ multiplex PCR; in TCRdb, only in-frame clones are kept and a portion is missing. Of some 67,000 clones in the sample, around 83% were seen once.

This sequence originates from a young woman with glioma. Some clones in this sample may be carry-over from other donors' samples. This chain uses TRBV2 with TRBJ1-2, with TRBD1 as a possible D gene (6 bases). The specimen was peripheral blood mononuclear cells (PBMCs), collected from a glioma patient treated with radiotherapy, temozolomide or both. The chain's CDR3 is CASSDRRGLDGYTF. The DNA of the CDR3 is TGTGCCAGCAGTGACAGAAGGGGGTTAGATGGCTACACCTTC.